This passage covers 20 T cell receptor beta chains from one sample sequenced in a study of T cells in Graves' hyperthyroidism and ophthalmopathy (dated by TCRdb to about 2019). The library was prepared using multiplex PCR. TCRdb names Illumina HiSeq 2000 as the instrument used. TCR beta CDR3 regions were amplified from RNA transcripts. The first round of RT-PCR for the TCR CDR3 was performed with the HTBI primer set and the Qiagen OneStep RT-PCR kit. The public reads were quality trimmed at Q25 with fastp and then assembled into clones with MiXCR by TCRdb, keeping productive beta chains. Under each unique CDR3 protein, matching rows form one entry showing the most common genes and DNA. The sample table lists fewer than 200,000 distinct CDR3 sequences, 17% of them with a count of one. The ten most abundant clones make up 25% to 30% of the sample. The sample consisted of blood. The origin of the receptors is a woman between 45 and 60 years old with Graves' hyperthyroidism.

This clonotype was counted ten times or more. The chain carries TRBV6-1 and TRBJ1-1; D is uncertain. The CDR3 length is 11 residues. The V gene's germline CDR1 is MNHNS and CDR2 SASEGT. The V end was cut by 7 bases, the J end by 2 bases, with 5 bases between. In DNA, the CDR3 is TGTGCCAGCATTGTAAACACTGAAGCTTTCTTT. It is translated as CASIVNTEAFF.

In this sample, this clonotype turned up many times. V is TRBV3-1 and J is TRBJ2-3; 8 nucleotides align to TRBD2. The CDR3 has 15 amino acids. Germline CDR1 reads LGHDT; CDR2 reads YNNKEL (reference sequence). V shed 4 bases, J shed 1 base, and the junction held 4 bases outside the gene matches. The CDR3 DNA reads as TGTGCCAGCAGCCCCGGGGGGGCCGGCACAGATACGCAGTATTTT. Its translation: CASSPGGAGTDTQYF.

Points on this clonotype: A much larger clone lies a single base off, so this may be a read error. J is TRBJ1-2 and V is TRBV11-2, with D possibly being TRBD1 (6 bases). V was trimmed by 5 bases and J by 4 bases, leaving 17 bases between them. CDR1 and CDR2 (germline): SGHAT, FQNNGV. The CDR3 is 15 residues long. The CDR3 sequence: CASSPPGQYSYGYTF. CDR3 in DNA: TGTGCCAGCAGCCCCCCAGGACAGTATAGCTATGGCTACACCTTC. Full variable domain (missing parts from reference TRBV11-2 and TRBJ1-2): EAGVAQSPRYKIIEKRQSVAFWCNPISGHATLYWYQQILGQGPKLLIQFQNNGVVDDSQLPKDRFSAERLKGVDSTLKIQPAKLEDSAVYLCASSPPGQYSYGYTFGSGTRLTVV.

This clonotype was seen ten or more times. The V gene is TRBV7-3, the J gene TRBJ2-7; perhaps TRBD1 as D (6 bases). This CDR3 is built from 15 residues. Germline values: CDR1 SGHTA, CDR2 FQGTGA. The V end lost 1 base, the J end lost 2 bases, and 12 bases lay between the germline ends. The CDR3 here is CASSLSPGVTYEQYF. The CDR3 nucleotides read TGTGCCAGCAGCTTAAGCCCAGGGGTTACCTACGAGCAGTACTTC.

This clonotype was seen many times. This chain uses TRBV2 with TRBJ1-1, with no clear D. Germline-derived CDR1 and CDR2 are SNHLY and FYNNEI. Trimming removed 5 bases from V and 0 bases from J, with 7 bases in between. The CDR3 extends over 13 amino acids. For the CDR3, the DNA is TGTGCCAGCAGTCAAAGGTTGAACACTGAAGCTTTCTTT. Translated, it gives CASSQRLNTEAFF.

This clonotype was seen at least ten times. The rearrangement uses TRBV28 and TRBJ2-5; D is uncertain. Between the trimmed V and J ends, which lost 7 bases and 4 bases, there was a span of 10 bases. The CDR3 consists of 12 residues. From germline, CDR1 is MDHEN and CDR2 SYDVKM. The DNA for the CDR3 is TGTGCCAGCAACGCTATTTCAGAGACCCAGTACTTC. It codes for CASNAISETQYF.

This clonotype was observed many times. The CDR3 reads CASRDRHSNQPQHF. In DNA, the CDR3 is TGTGCCAGCAGGGACAGACATAGCAATCAGCCCCAGCATTTT. The chain joins TRBV6-1 to TRBJ1-5; a possible D gene is TRBD1 (6 bases). The length of the CDR3 is 14 residues. Trimming shortened V by 6 bases and J by 0 bases, and 9 bases separated the two germline ends. Germline-derived CDR1 and CDR2 are MNHNS and SASEGT.

This clonotype was seen repeatedly, ten times or more. In nucleotides, the CDR3 is TGTGCCAGCAGCAAGGGGGGCCCCCCTTACGAGCAGTACTTC. Encoded protein: CASSKGGPPYEQYF. The chain carries TRBV28 and TRBJ2-7, with D perhaps assigned TRBD1 or TRBD2 (6 bases each). The CDR3 runs to 14 residues. Germline CDR1 MDHEN, CDR2 SYDVKM. V lost 6 bases, J lost 4 bases, and 16 bases lay in between.

The chain links TRBV12-3 or TRBV12-4 to TRBJ1-5; 8 nucleotides align to TRBD1. V dropped 7 bases and J dropped 7; count of bases not matched to a gene: 12. This CDR3 is 15 amino acids long. Here the CDR3 reads CASTQGAQIGQPQHF. The CDR3 region has the DNA TGTGCCAGCACCCAGGGGGCGCAAATAGGGCAGCCCCAGCATTTT.

In this sample, this clonotype turned up many times. The CDR3 DNA reads as TGTGCCAGCAGAGCCCGACTAGCGGGGGGAAGGTCAGATACGCAGTATTTT. Residues: CASRARLAGGRSDTQYF. The chain couples TRBV12-3 or TRBV12-4 to TRBJ2-3, with 13 bases identical to TRBD2. CDR3 length: 17 residues. The junction had 10 bases not matched to a gene; V was cut back by 6 bases and J by 4 bases.

Many counts were recorded for this clonotype. The chain couples TRBV20-1 to TRBJ2-3; the D is unclear. Trimming took 5 bases from V and 3 from J, leaving 9 bases between them. Germline CDR1 reads DFQATT; CDR2 reads SNEGSKA (reference sequence). The CDR3 contains 12 residues. The CDR3 region is CSADGVTDTQYF. CDR3 nucleotides: TGCAGTGCTGATGGAGTTACAGATACGCAGTATTTT.

In this sample, this clonotype turned up a few times. The chain carries TRBV7-9 and TRBJ2-1; 8 nucleotides line up with TRBD1. The CDR3 is 13 amino acids. The germline gives CDR1 SEHNR, CDR2 FQNEAQ (reference sequence). With 7 bases clipped from V and 10 bases from J, the junction kept 9 bases outside the gene matches. DNA for the CDR3: TGTGCCAGCACCAGGCAGGGGGCAAGAGAGCAGTTCTTC. Residues: CASTRQGAREQFF.

The chain joins TRBV6-1 to TRBJ2-3; TRBD2 matches 14 bases. V lost 5 bases to trimming and J lost 3 bases; unmatched junction nucleotides: 7. This CDR3 is built from 17 residues. Germline CDR1 is MNHNS and CDR2 is SASEGT. The CDR3 sequence is CASSRLAGGVRTDTQYF. The DNA of the CDR3 is TGTGCCAGCAGTCGACTAGCGGGGGGGGTTAGGACAGATACGCAGTATTTT.

The sample holds many counts of this clonotype. This rearrangement joins TRBV19 to TRBJ2-3, with 12 bases matching TRBD2. The germline V gene encodes CDR1 LNHDA and CDR2 SQIVND (reference sequence). Losses at the gene ends were 8 bases for V and 5 bases for J; bases not matched to a gene: 8. This CDR3 spans 15 amino acids. In DNA, the CDR3 is TGTGCCAGTGGCACTAGCGGGGGGCAGGGAGATACGCAGTATTTT. Encoded protein: CASGTSGGQGDTQYF.

There are many counts of this clonotype. The rearrangement links TRBV5-4 to TRBJ1-1; tentatively, D is TRBD1 (5 bases). Between the trimmed V and J ends, which lost 4 bases and 4 bases, there was a span of 14 bases. The CDR3 is 14 amino acids. Germline CDR1 and CDR2: SGHNT and YYREEE (reference sequence). Written as DNA, the CDR3 is TGTGCCAGCAGCCCATCGCAGGGTTCCACTGAAGCTTTCTTT. Its protein is CASSPSQGSTEAFF.

This clonotype has ten or more counts. The CDR3 DNA sequence: TGTGCCAGCAGTTACTTATCCTTGGGCGGGGAGCTGTTTTTT. It translates to CASSYLSLGGELFF. This chain links TRBV6-2 or TRBV6-3 with TRBJ2-2, with D unclear. The ends were cut back, 1 base at V and 7 bases at J, with 10 bases in the middle. Looked up from germline, CDR1 is MNHEY and CDR2 is SVGEGT. The CDR3 totals 14 residues.

Concerning this clonotype: Given a much more abundant clone one base away, this may be a read error. The gene calls are TRBV12-3 or TRBV12-4 and TRBJ2-7, with D unclear. The CDR3 is made up of 14 amino acids. The CDR3 nucleotides are TGTGCCAGCAGTAACCCTGACCCACTCCGAGAGCGGTACTTC. Its translation is CASSNPDPLRERYF.

The chain employs TRBV27 and TRBJ2-2; the D call may be TRBD1 or TRBD2 (6 bases each). The CDR3 covers 15 residues. V lost 1 base and J lost 6, with 12 bases in between. The germline gives CDR1 MNHEY, CDR2 SMNVEV (reference sequence). CDR3 sequence (DNA): TGTGCCAGCAGTTTATTACCTCGGGGGCCCGGGGAGCTGTTTTTT. Protein product: CASSLLPRGPGELFF.

The V and J genes are TRBV4-1 and TRBJ1-5, with D uncertain. This CDR3 is 16 amino acids long. V was shortened by 0 bases and J by 8 bases, with 17 bases between the two germline ends. Germline V gene data show CDR1 as MGHRA and CDR2 as YSYEKL. CDR3 coding DNA: TGCGCCAGCAGCCAAGATGGCGCACCCTTGGTTAAGCCCCAGCATTTT. This gives the protein CASSQDGAPLVKPQHF.

This clonotype was recorded many times. The chain combines TRBV7-9 with TRBJ1-2; no definite D call. V lost 3 bases and J 2 bases, leaving 22 bases between the germline ends. This CDR3 has 18 amino acids. CDR1 is SEHNR and CDR2 is FQNEAQ in the germline V gene (reference sequence). In DNA form, the CDR3 reads TGTGCCAGCAGCTTCCCAAAAGGAGGAGACGTGCTCAACTATGGCTACACCTTC. Translation gives CASSFPKGGDVLNYGYTF.